This T cell receptor (beta chain) was identified in a study of T cells expressing NK-cell markers. About the study: Repertoire data for TCR beta were derived from sorted T cells (CD3+CD56+NKG2C+, CD3+CD56+NKG2C- and CD3+CD56-NKG2C+). HCMV seropositivity characterized most of the eight sequenced donors, and seronegativity one. Study outcomes and limitations: These clonotypes additionally ranked first within the CD3+CD56-NKG2C+ fraction of a few donors.

Turning to this clonotype: Its antigen is not known.

One entry per CDR3 protein, without DNA, is what TCRdb gives after re-calling the 5' RACE reads. The repertoire table contains about 190,000 distinct CDR3 sequences. Germline CDR1 is MNHNY and CDR2 is SVGAGI (reference sequence). The CDR3 contains 13 residues. This chain joins TRBV6-6 and TRBJ1-5. The source material was blood T cells: a sorted CD56 or NKG2C T cell subset, CD4+ or CD8+ T cells, or bulk PBMC T cells (not recorded which). The sequence derives from a man aged 18-75 years in good health. The chain's CDR3 is CASSYPSEQPQHF.